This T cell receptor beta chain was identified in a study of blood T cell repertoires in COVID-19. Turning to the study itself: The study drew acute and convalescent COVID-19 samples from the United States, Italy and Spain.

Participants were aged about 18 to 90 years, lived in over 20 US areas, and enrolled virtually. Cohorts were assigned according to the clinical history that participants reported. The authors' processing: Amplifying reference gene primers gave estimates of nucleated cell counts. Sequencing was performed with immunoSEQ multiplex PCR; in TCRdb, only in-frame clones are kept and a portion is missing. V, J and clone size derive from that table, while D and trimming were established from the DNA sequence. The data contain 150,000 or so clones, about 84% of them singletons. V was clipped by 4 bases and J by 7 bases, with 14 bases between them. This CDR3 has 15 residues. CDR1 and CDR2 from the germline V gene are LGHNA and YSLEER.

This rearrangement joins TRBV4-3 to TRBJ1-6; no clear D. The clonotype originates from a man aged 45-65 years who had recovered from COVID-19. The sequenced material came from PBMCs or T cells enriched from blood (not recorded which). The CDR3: CASSRTGLGNSPLHF. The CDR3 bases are TGCGCCAGCAGCCGGACGGGGTTGGGCAATTCACCCCTCCACTTT.